This T cell receptor beta chain came from a study of spatial heterogeneity in lung cancer. Background on the study: Where available, sequencing covered follow-up PBMC samples, taken at a median of approximately 23 months after resection. The study consistently detected more beta-chain than alpha-chain sequences. Study outcomes and limitations: Ubiquitous expanded tumor TCRs showed up in blood more at resection than follow-up.

The presence of a unique molecular identifier marked each TCR cDNA molecule. TCRdb recomputed calls from the 5' RACE reads with MiXCR, one row per CDR3 protein. The sample yields about 52,000 distinct CDR3 sequences, roughly 7.4% seen once. CDR3 size: 16 residues. CDR1 is MNHEY, CDR2 SMNVEV, per germline (reference sequence). V lost 5 bases and J lost 4, with 19 bases in between. About this clonotype: Its target is unknown.

Time point: blood at routine non-recurrence follow-up after resection. Sequencing covered unsorted whole RNA taken from tumor, nontumor lung or frozen PBMC. The sequencing used PBMCs, collected at follow-up. This clonotype was obtained from a female donor with early-stage non-small cell lung cancer. The gene calls are TRBV27 and TRBJ2-3, with D perhaps matching TRBD1 (6 bases). Here the CDR3 reads CASSPRGGWSADTQYF. Here the CDR3 DNA reads TGTGCCAGCAGTCCCAGGGGCGGGTGGAGTGCAGATACGCAGTATTTT.